A single sample is the source of the 18 T cell receptor beta chains below, sequenced in a study of blood T cell repertoires in COVID-19. The repertoire was sequenced with immunoSEQ multiplex PCR; TCRdb's copy has only in-frame clones and lacks some. The sample records some 200,000 clones, 70% to 90% being singletons. The sample taken for sequencing was peripheral blood. These receptors all come from a man aged 60-69 years with active or convalescent COVID-19.

The chain recombines TRBV5-1 with TRBJ2-7, with 10 bases that match TRBD1. Germline lookup yields CDR1 SGHRS and CDR2 YFSETQ. Trimming at V came to 4 bases and at J to 5 bases, leaving 9 bases not matched to a gene. There are 15 residues in the CDR3. CDR3 loop: CASSPGDRGGNEQYF. CDR3 sequence (DNA): TGCGCCAGCAGCCCCGGGGACAGGGGAGGTAACGAGCAGTACTTC.

The CDR3 DNA reads TGTGCCAGCAGTACCGGACAGGGGGCGCAGTATTATGGCTACACCTTC. It translates to CASSTGQGAQYYGYTF. This chain uses TRBV6-6 with TRBJ1-2; 11 bases line up with TRBD1. The V gene end was trimmed by 5 bases and the J gene end by 5 bases; junction bases not matched to a gene: 10. Germline V gene data show CDR1 as MNHNY and CDR2 as SVGAGI (reference sequence). The CDR3 covers 16 residues.

The rearrangement joins TRBV5-1 to TRBJ1-1; maybe TRBD1 (6 bases). Trimming took off 2 bases at V and 8 bases at J, with 7 bases between the two ends. The CDR3 consists of 11 residues. Germline V gene lookup returns CDR1 SGHRS and CDR2 YFSETQ. As DNA, the CDR3 is TGCGCCAGCAGCTTTGACAGGGAAGCTTTCTTT. Its translation: CASSFDREAFF.

This sequence joins TRBV4-2 and TRBJ1-2; 11 positions agree with TRBD1. The CDR3 extends over 14 amino acids. Germline CDR1 is LGHNA and CDR2 is YNFKEQ. With 0 bases clipped from V and 7 bases from J, the junction kept 1 base outside the gene matches. The CDR3 here is CASSQEGQGGGYTF. CDR3 DNA: TGTGCCAGCAGCCAAGAGGGACAGGGGGGTGGCTACACCTTC.

The rearrangement links TRBV7-3 to TRBJ2-3; possibly TRBD2 for D (7 bases). The V gene lost 6 bases and the J gene lost 5 bases, with 15 bases spanning the gap. The germline gives CDR1 SGHTA, CDR2 FQGTGA. The CDR3 loop spans 14 amino acids. The CDR3 loop is CASSVTGRGDTQYF. Here the CDR3 DNA reads TGTGCCAGCAGTGTAACAGGGAGGGGAGATACGCAGTATTTT.

The V call is TRBV19, the J call TRBJ1-3; D might be TRBD1 (5 bases). The length of the CDR3 is 14 residues. V was cut by 7 bases and J by 1 base, with 11 bases left in between. Germline CDR1 is LNHDA and CDR2 is SQIVND (reference sequence). DNA of the CDR3: TGTGCCAGTACCATAGGGGCTTCTGGAAACACCATATATTTT. It specifies CASTIGASGNTIYF.

The CDR3 spells CASSQDGADTQYF. The CDR3 nucleotides are TGTGCCAGCAGCCAAGATGGGGCCGATACGCAGTATTTT. The genes are TRBV14 and TRBJ2-3; the D gene is possibly TRBD1 (5 bases). V lost 0 bases and J 6 bases, leaving 7 bases between the germline ends. This CDR3 has 13 amino acids. The germline CDR1 and CDR2 sequences are SGHDN and FVKESK.

The rearrangement uses TRBV4-1 and TRBJ1-2; TRBD1 agrees at 7 bases. The germline CDR1 and CDR2 sequences are MGHRA and YSYEKL. The CDR3 extends over 15 amino acids. V was pared by 2 bases and J by 1 base, with 4 bases of the junction left unmatched. The chain's CDR3 is CASSQPTGFNYGYTF. CDR3 DNA: TGCGCCAGCAGCCAACCGACAGGGTTTAACTATGGCTACACCTTC.

The chain uses TRBV5-1 and TRBJ1-6; 9 bases are shared with TRBD1. This CDR3 has 14 amino acids. J gave up 7 bases and V 3 bases, and 2 bases lay outside the gene matches. Germline CDR1 reads SGHRS; CDR2 reads YFSETQ. The CDR3 coding sequence is TGCGCCAGCAGCTGGACAGGGGACAATTCACCCCTCCACTTT. Protein product: CASSWTGDNSPLHF.

In this sample, this clone turned up a few times. The gene calls are TRBV10-3 and TRBJ2-5, with D perhaps TRBD2 (6 bases). Germline-derived CDR1 and CDR2 are ENHRY and SYGVKD. There are 17 residues in the CDR3. Trimming took off 3 bases at V and 5 bases at J, with 22 bases between the two ends. CDR3: CAISDRSREVRGETQYF. In nucleotides, the CDR3 is TGTGCCATCAGTGATCGCAGCAGGGAGGTTCGTGGTGAGACCCAGTACTTC.

The rearrangement joins TRBV5-1 to TRBJ1-2, with 11 bases matching TRBD1. The germline V gene encodes CDR1 SGHRS and CDR2 YFSETQ. The CDR3 is 15 residues long. V dropped 3 bases and J dropped 5; count of bases not matched to a gene: 6. DNA for the CDR3: TGCGCCAGCAGCTCGGGACAGGGGGTTCCTTATGGCTACACCTTC. Residues: CASSSGQGVPYGYTF.

The chain carries TRBV4-1 and TRBJ1-2; tentatively, D is TRBD1 (6 bases). V lost 5 bases to trimming and J lost 0 bases, with 13 bases between them. This CDR3 is built from 15 residues. The germline V gene has CDR1 MGHRA and CDR2 YSYEKL. The CDR3: CASSTAGTTNYGYTF. CDR3 in DNA: TGCGCCAGCAGCACAGCCGGGACAACTAACTATGGCTACACCTTC.

V usage is TRBV27 and J usage is TRBJ1-5, with a possible D match to TRBD1 (6 bases). V dropped 3 bases and J dropped 5 bases, with 14 bases sitting between them. The germline V gene has CDR1 MNHEY and CDR2 SMNVEV (reference sequence). The CDR3 runs to 15 residues. This CDR3 reads CASSLFYRADQPQHF. The CDR3 DNA sequence: TGTGCCAGCAGTTTGTTCTACAGGGCGGATCAGCCCCAGCATTTT.

This chain connects TRBV7-3 to TRBJ2-5; possibly TRBD2 for D (6 bases). With 3 bases removed from V and 5 bases from J, the gap between germline ends came to 16 bases. This CDR3 contains 15 residues. The germline V gene has CDR1 SGHTA and CDR2 FQGTGA. As DNA, the CDR3 is TGTGCCAGCAGCTTGGGAGCGGGTACGATTGAGACCCAGTACTTC. Amino acid sequence: CASSLGAGTIETQYF.

This chain joins TRBV7-9 and TRBJ2-5, with a tentative D call TRBD2 (6 bases). The CDR3 is made up of 14 amino acids. In germline, CDR1 is SEHNR, CDR2 FQNEAQ (reference sequence). Trimming pared 2 bases from V and 3 bases from J, leaving 10 bases between. The CDR3 here is CASSLTGGEETQYF. CDR3 nucleotides: TGTGCCAGCAGCTTAACAGGAGGGGAAGAGACCCAGTACTTC.

This clone was seen repeatedly, ten times or more. This chain connects TRBV5-4 to TRBJ2-3, with D tentatively TRBD1 (5 bases). Germline V gives CDR1 SGHNT, CDR2 YYREEE (reference sequence). The CDR3 consists of 17 residues. V was clipped by 3 bases and J by 8 bases, with 25 bases between them. The CDR3 sequence: CASSSQQVKLSIGTQYF. CDR3 nucleotides: TGTGCCAGCAGCTCGCAACAGGTTAAATTAAGCATTGGTACGCAGTATTTT.

This chain links TRBV9 with TRBJ1-1; the match to TRBD1 covers 7 bases. Germline-derived CDR1 and CDR2 are SGDLS and YYNGEE. The V gene end was trimmed by 3 bases and the J gene end by 2 bases; junction bases not matched to a gene: 4. This CDR3 has 14 residues. CDR3 sequence: CASSARQGNTEAFF. The DNA of the CDR3 is TGTGCCAGCAGCGCCAGACAGGGTAACACTGAAGCTTTCTTT. Looking up the rest from reference TRBV9 and TRBJ1-1 gives the full variable domain: DSGVTQTPKHLITATGQRVTLRCSPRSGDLSVYWYQQSLDQGLQFLIQYYNGEERAKGNILERFSAQQFPDLHSELNLSSLELGDSALYFCASSARQGNTEAFFGQGTRLTVV.

The rearrangement joins TRBV12-5 to TRBJ1-1; no clear D. CDR3 length: 13 residues. Trimming removed 6 bases at V and 0 bases at J, with 8 bases between. Germline V gives CDR1 LGHNT, CDR2 FRNRAP. CDR3 in amino acids: CASGSGVNTEAFF. In DNA form, the CDR3 reads TGTGCTAGTGGATCCGGGGTGAACACTGAAGCTTTCTTT.